Presented here are 15 T cell receptor beta chains from one specimen sequenced in a study of regulatory T cells in long-lasting Graves disease. Arm-PCR of CDR3 regions with iRepertoire HTBI primers generated TCR beta libraries. TCRdb processed the multiplex PCR reads anew with MiXCR; each CDR3 protein has one entry. There are hundreds of thousands of distinct CDR3 sequences in the sample; under 20% occur only once, and under 20% lies in the top ten. As for time point: newly diagnosed GD, antithyroid drugs for less than 3 months. The TCR library was made from RNA that had been extracted from PBMCs in TRIzol. These same data were also listed under a study on T cells in Graves' hyperthyroidism and ophthalmopathy.

The source material was peripheral blood mononuclear cells (PBMCs), sampled at new diagnosis, from a patient treated with antithyroid drugs. The origin of the receptors is a woman aged 25 to 39 with Graves disease.

This clonotype was detected ten times or more. The V gene is TRBV7-2, the J gene TRBJ1-3; D is unresolved. Trimming removed 3 bases from V and 7 bases from J, with 7 bases in between. The CDR3 is made up of 12 amino acids. Germline CDR1 and CDR2: SGHTA and FQGNSA. The CDR3 region is CASSLYVNTIYF. The CDR3 DNA is TGTGCCAGCAGCTTGTACGTTAACACCATATATTTT.

This clonotype was recorded at least ten times. The chain uses TRBV2 and TRBJ1-5, with D perhaps TRBD1 (5 bases). The V gene lost 6 bases and the J gene lost 4 bases, with 10 bases spanning the gap. Germline CDR1 is SNHLY and CDR2 is FYNNEI. This CDR3 is 13 amino acids long. Here the CDR3 DNA reads TGTGCCAGCAGGGCAGGGCTTAATCAGCCCCAGCATTTT. Translated: CASRAGLNQPQHF.

This clonotype was seen at least ten times. The chain has TRBV2 and TRBJ2-5; D is ambiguous. Trimming pared 6 bases from V and 4 bases from J, leaving 9 bases between. Germline CDR1 is SNHLY and CDR2 is FYNNEI. The CDR3 is 12 residues long. The CDR3 protein is CASSESLETQYF. Written as DNA, the CDR3 is TGTGCCAGCAGCGAATCTCTAGAGACCCAGTACTTC.

This clonotype appeared a few times. The chain couples TRBV9 to TRBJ2-1; 10 bases line up with TRBD2. Germline values: CDR1 SGDLS, CDR2 YYNGEE. This CDR3 is built from 16 residues. V shed 3 bases and J 4 bases; nucleotides not matched to a gene: 7. CDR3 in amino acids: CASSARAGGGYNEQFF. CDR3 nucleotide sequence: TGTGCCAGCAGCGCACGAGCGGGAGGGGGGTACAATGAGCAGTTCTTC.

This clonotype was recorded many times. V usage is TRBV28 and J usage is TRBJ1-1; no definite D call. Germline V gene sequence: CDR1 MDHEN, CDR2 SYDVKM. This CDR3 is 14 amino acids long. V lost 6 bases and J lost 0, with 11 bases in between. CDR3 DNA sequence: TGTGCCAGCAGCTCTCCTAACCTGAACACTGAAGCTTTCTTT. This encodes CASSSPNLNTEAFF.

This clonotype appeared a single time. The CDR3 does not end in the conserved phenylalanine or tryptophan, so this is likely a read error. J is TRBJ2-7 and V is TRBV10-3; D is unresolved. Trimming removed 0 bases from V and 7 bases from J, with 4 bases in between. This CDR3 is 11 amino acids long. The germline gives CDR1 ENHRY, CDR2 SYGVKD. The CDR3 protein is CAISESWEQYL. The CDR3 DNA is TGTGCCATCAGTGAGTCCTGGGAGCAGTACTTA.

This clonotype occurred a few times. V is TRBV12-3 or TRBV12-4 and J is TRBJ2-2; D perhaps matches TRBD2 (6 bases). The CDR3 loop spans 15 amino acids. V lost 3 bases and J lost 5, with 13 bases in between. The CDR3 loop reads CASSFGGIVTGELFF. CDR3 nucleotides: TGTGCCAGCAGTTTTGGAGGGATAGTGACCGGGGAGCTGTTTTTT.

The chain couples TRBV6-1 to TRBJ2-7; 11 bases line up with TRBD2. This CDR3 spans 16 amino acids. CDR1 is MNHNS, CDR2 SASEGT, per germline. Trimming at V came to 5 bases and at J to 3 bases, leaving 9 bases not matched to a gene. The CDR3 loop is CASSLGILAGVYEQYF. The CDR3 nucleotides are TGTGCCAGCAGTCTGGGGATACTAGCGGGAGTCTACGAGCAGTACTTC.

This clonotype was detected once. The V call is TRBV7-6, the J call TRBJ2-2; D remains ambiguous. The CDR3 is 11 residues long. Germline V gene lookup returns CDR1 SGHVS and CDR2 FNYEAQ. Trimming cost V 2 bases and J 9 bases, with 4 bases left between them. The CDR3 region is CASSLRRELFF. CDR3 nucleotides: TGTGCCAGCAGCTTACGAAGGGAGCTGTTTTTT.

This clonotype was counted many times. This clone may be a read error of a much larger clone one base away. This chain links TRBV28 with TRBJ2-1; 7 bases align to TRBD1. This CDR3 contains 13 residues. The germline CDR1 and CDR2 sequences are MDHEN and SYDVKM. V was clipped by 3 bases and J by 8 bases; unmatched bases: 4. CDR3 in DNA: TGTGCCAGCAGTTTTCAGGGGGACGATGAGCAGTTCTTC. Its protein is CASSFQGDDEQFF. Full variable domain (outside the CDR3, taken from reference TRBV28 and TRBJ2-1): DVKVTQSSRYLVKRTGEKVFLECVQDMDHENMFWYRQDPGLGLRLIYFSYDVKMKEKGDIPEGYSVSREKKERFSLILESASTNQTSMYLCASSFQGDDEQFFGPGTRLTVL.

At least ten counts were recorded for this clonotype. V gene TRBV28 combines with J gene TRBJ2-2, with D maybe TRBD2 (6 bases). Germline V gene sequence: CDR1 MDHEN, CDR2 SYDVKM. CDR3 length equals 15 residues. Between the trimmed V and J ends, which lost 1 base and 6 bases, there was a span of 12 bases. The CDR3 bases are TGTGCCAGCAGTTTATACCTTGCTAGCGCCGGGGAGCTGTTTTTT. This codes for CASSLYLASAGELFF.

This clonotype occurred many times. This chain uses TRBV12-3 or TRBV12-4 with TRBJ2-3, with no clear D. With 2 bases removed from V and 0 bases from J, the gap between germline ends came to 9 bases. The CDR3 runs to 15 residues. CDR3 region: CASSLFRASTDTQYF. The CDR3 DNA sequence: TGTGCCAGCAGTTTATTTCGCGCTAGCACAGATACGCAGTATTTT.

This clonotype was recorded at least ten times. V and J are TRBV5-1 and TRBJ1-5, with D tentatively TRBD1 (6 bases). Germline CDR1 SGHRS, CDR2 YFSETQ. The CDR3 extends over 15 amino acids. Between the trimmed V and J ends, which lost 1 base and 6 bases, there was a span of 14 bases. This CDR3 is CASSLRPGEAQPQHF. The CDR3 DNA is TGCGCCAGCAGCTTGCGGCCAGGGGAGGCTCAGCCCCAGCATTTT.

This clonotype appeared many times. V usage is TRBV6-1 and J usage is TRBJ2-1; tentatively, D is TRBD1 (5 bases). V lost 10 bases, J lost 2 bases, and 15 bases lay in between. The CDR3 runs 14 residues. The germline V gene has CDR1 MNHNS and CDR2 SASEGT. The CDR3 sequence is CATTDSNTYNEQFF. As DNA, the CDR3 is TGTGCCACGACAGACTCAAATACCTACAATGAGCAGTTCTTC.

For this clonotype: A read error may be the cause here, since a much bigger clone is one base away. The gene calls are TRBV6-4 and TRBJ2-1, with 7 positions matching TRBD1. The CDR3 spans 13 residues. Per germline, CDR1 MRHNA and CDR2 SNTAGT. Trimming at V came to 6 bases and at J to 10 bases, leaving 9 bases not matched to a gene. The CDR3 spells CASSRDSKYEQFF. The CDR3 DNA follows: TGTGCCAGCAGCCGGGACAGTAAGTACGAGCAGTTCTTC.